This section outlines one T cell receptor (beta chain) sequence together with its context. This clone was seen more than once but under ten times. Which antigen it targets is not known. Qualities for individual bases were not recorded, and no much larger clone is one base off. CDR3 length: 14 amino acids, cysteine to phenylalanine. Only CDR3 DNA remains: 42 bases, in frame from the first base. The junction carries 12 bases between V and J, which are trimmed by 7 bases and 0 bases respectively. CDR1 MNHEY and CDR2 SVGAGI were looked up in the germline V gene. This sample is part of a study of beta chain features in type 1 diabetes (dated by TCRdb to 2017 to 2018). Describing the broader study: No differences in mean age, gender distribution, total cell number or subset yield were found between patients and healthy donors. Across all samples, 90 million to 130 million sorted cells were examined, and cell number per subset correlated strongly with RNA yield. In the study, TCRB repertoires of sorted circulating CD4+ T cell subsets from recently diagnosed type 1 diabetes patients were compared with those of matched healthy donors. Whereas all 30 or so donors provided naive and central memory subsets, regulatory and stem cell-like memory subsets were isolated from just 8 patients and about 8 healthy donors. What the research found in general, with its limitations: Because cDNA rather than genomic DNA was sequenced, highly expressing activated cells could have been over-represented, although no difference in activation and CD3 levels was found between groups. At VDJ recombination sites, patients with type 1 diabetes made fewer insertions and deleted more nucleotides, a pattern implying thymic rearrangement abnormalities. A moderate but significant shortening of TCRB CDR3 length was observed in type 1 diabetes patients in all four CD4+ subsets. PCR might favor shorter templates, but patient and control samples were amplified and corrected together, so any skew would affect both groups equally. Because small numbers of individuals were included in the HLA sub-analyses, any influence of HLA type on TCRB rearrangement was left unresolved. Naive, central memory and regulatory TCRB repertoires appeared to be more similar among patients than among healthy donors.

Each donor gave one peripheral blood draw, averaging roughly 120 mL, which was collected into heparinised tubes. A BD FACSAria II was used to sort naive, central memory, regulatory and stem cell-like memory CD4+ T cells with a panel that included CD45RO, CCR7, CD25, CD127, CD95 and CD27. A purity above 95% was achieved for all sorted populations. PBMCs were separated immediately by Lymphoprep density gradient centrifugation and were stained directly, without being cultured. So that batch effects would be minimized, each experiment stained and sorted samples in pairs, pairing one healthy donor with one patient. The entire amount of isolated RNA was reverse transcribed using the High Capacity cDNA Reverse Transcription Kit, so the sequenced TCRB transcripts were expressed ones. Naive, central memory and regulatory T cell samples underwent deep immunoSEQ sequencing, averaging about 3.57 million total reads per sample. Sorted cells were lysed in RLT buffer, and RNA was extracted using DNase-treated RNeasy Micro or Mini kits according to cell number. Each cell subset was processed on its own to prevent cross-contamination, while patient and healthy donor samples were processed together. TCRB sequences were amplified from cDNA with the immunoSEQ multiplex PCR, producing 87-bp fragments spanning the CDR3 region. Sequencing of the amplicons was done on the Illumina HiSeq platform. On the authors' methods: PCR bias was computationally corrected using synthetic template baselines, reads within Hamming distance 2 were collapsed, and singletons that could not be merged were discarded. By aligning reads against IMGT, V, D and J genes, CDR3 length, and insertions or deletions at six rearrangement sites were assigned. Clonotype counts were normalized to sorted cell number within each subset before computing true diversity and Gini coefficients with the tcR R package. Repertoire sharing was quantified using the overlap coefficient calculated on TCRB nucleotide sequences. Out-of-frame TCRB sequences from naive cells were analyzed to stand in for the pre-selection repertoire. The source is immuneACCESS, and TCRdb retained only in-frame sequences with V and J called. Part of the clones is not carried over; for the studies checked, unresolved V genes explain less than half of this, and the remainder is unexplained. V and J calls and clone size are as listed in that table; D and trimming were resolved from the DNA. The sample table records 500,000 to 650,000 clones; around 11% of these occur just once. The top ten clonotypes cover over 0.1% of the sample.

This receptor was obtained from a man younger than 40 with type 1 diabetes. The chain couples TRBV6-5 to TRBJ1-2, with no reliable assignment of the D segment. Input material: naive CD4+ T cells from blood. This specimen's cell subset or site label, per the study, means: true naive CD4+ T cells. CDR3 region: CASTPDQANYGYTF. The DNA sequence is given as TGTGCCAGCACCCCAGACCAAGCTAACTATGGCTACACCTTC.